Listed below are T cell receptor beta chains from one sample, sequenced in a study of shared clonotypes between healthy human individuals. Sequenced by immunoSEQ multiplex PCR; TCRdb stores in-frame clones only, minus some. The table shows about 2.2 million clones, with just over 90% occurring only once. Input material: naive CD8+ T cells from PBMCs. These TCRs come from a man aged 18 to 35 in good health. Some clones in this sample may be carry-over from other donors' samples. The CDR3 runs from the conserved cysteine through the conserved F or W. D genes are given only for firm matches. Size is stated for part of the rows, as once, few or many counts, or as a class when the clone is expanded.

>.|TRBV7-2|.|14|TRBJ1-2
CASSLVTEDYGYTF
TGTGCCAGCAGCTTAGTAACAGAAGACTATGGCTACACCTTC
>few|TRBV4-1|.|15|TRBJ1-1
CASSQEVPGNTEAFF
TGCGCCAGCAGCCAAGAGGTTCCGGGAAACACTGAAGCTTTCTTT
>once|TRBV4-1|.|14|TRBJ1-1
CASSPLMDHTEAFF
TGCGCCAGCAGCCCATTGATGGATCACACTGAAGCTTTCTTT
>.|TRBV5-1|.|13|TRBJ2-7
CASSFSSGVTAHF
TGCGCCAGCAGCTTCTCCTCAGGGGTAACAGCGCACTTC
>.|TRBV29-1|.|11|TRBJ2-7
CSAPEGGEQYF
TGCAGCGCCCCGGAGGGCGGAGAGCAGTACTTC
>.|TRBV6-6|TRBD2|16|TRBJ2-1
CASSTTLAGGPNEQFF
TGTGCCAGCAGTACCACCTTAGCGGGAGGGCCCAATGAGCAGTTCTTC
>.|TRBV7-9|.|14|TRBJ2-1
CASSLVLVLNEQFF
TGTGCCAGCAGCTTAGTTCTAGTACTCAATGAGCAGTTCTTC
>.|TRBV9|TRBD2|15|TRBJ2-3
CASSPSGRSTDTQYF
TGTGCCAGCAGTCCCAGCGGGAGGAGCACAGATACGCAGTATTTT
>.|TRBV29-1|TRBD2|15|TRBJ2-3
CSVERTSGGKDTQYF
TGCAGCGTTGAAAGAACTAGCGGTGGAAAAGATACGCAGTATTTT
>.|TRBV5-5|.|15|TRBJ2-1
CASRGQVLAYNEQFF
TGTGCCAGCAGGGGGCAGGTGCTGGCCTACAATGAGCAGTTCTTC
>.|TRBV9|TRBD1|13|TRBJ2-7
CASGTGNSYEQYF
TGTGCCAGCGGGACAGGGAACTCCTACGAGCAGTACTTC
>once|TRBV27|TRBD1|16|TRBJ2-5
CASSGTGTGGQETQYF
TGTGCCAGCAGTGGGACCGGGACAGGGGGCCAAGAGACCCAGTACTTC
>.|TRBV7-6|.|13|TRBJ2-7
CASSQDRTYEQYF
TGTGCCAGCAGCCAAGACAGAACCTACGAGCAGTACTTC
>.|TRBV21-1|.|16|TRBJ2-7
CASSKALGQGGYEQYF
TGTGCCAGCAGCAAAGCGCTCGGGCAGGGAGGTTACGAGCAGTACTTC
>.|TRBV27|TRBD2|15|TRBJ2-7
CASSPWTSGAYEQYF
TGTGCCAGCAGTCCCTGGACTAGCGGAGCCTACGAGCAGTACTTC
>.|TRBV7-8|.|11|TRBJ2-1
CASSFSNEQFF
TGTGCCAGCAGCTTTTCCAATGAGCAGTTCTTC
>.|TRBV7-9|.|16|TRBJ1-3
CASSFGLQPQRNTIYF
TGTGCCAGCAGCTTCGGGTTGCAGCCCCAGAGAAACACCATATATTTT
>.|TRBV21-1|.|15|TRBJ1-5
CASSGTGGDNQPQHF
TGTGCCAGCAGTGGGACAGGGGGCGACAATCAGCCCCAGCATTTT
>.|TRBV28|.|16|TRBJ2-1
CASSLARRGRLDEQFF
TGTGCCAGCAGTCTGGCTCGACGGGGGCGTCTTGATGAGCAGTTCTTC
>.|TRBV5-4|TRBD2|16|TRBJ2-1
CASSRRGGSEVHEQFF
TGTGCCAGCAGCCGCCGGGGAGGGTCCGAGGTTCATGAGCAGTTCTTC
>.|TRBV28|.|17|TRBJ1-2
CASSSPFGGPNNYGYTF
TGTGCCAGCAGTTCCCCATTCGGGGGGCCTAATAACTATGGCTACACCTTC
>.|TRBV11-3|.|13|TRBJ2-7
CASSFGGFGEQYF
TGTGCCAGCAGCTTTGGGGGGTTCGGCGAGCAGTACTTC
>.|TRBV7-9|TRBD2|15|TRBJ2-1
CASQAGRSSYNEQFF
TGTGCCAGTCAAGCGGGACGGAGCTCCTACAATGAGCAGTTCTTC
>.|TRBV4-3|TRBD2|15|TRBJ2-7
CASSPQLADPYEQYF
TGCGCCAGCAGCCCACAGCTAGCGGACCCCTACGAGCAGTACTTC
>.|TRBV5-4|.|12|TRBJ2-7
CASSFTAYEQYF
TGTGCCAGCAGCTTCACGGCCTACGAGCAGTACTTC
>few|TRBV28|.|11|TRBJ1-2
CASSWAVGYTF
TGTGCCAGCAGTTGGGCGGTGGGCTACACCTTC
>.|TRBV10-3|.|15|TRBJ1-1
CAISGEGVKNTEAFF
TGTGCCATCAGTGGTGAGGGAGTTAAGAACACTGAAGCTTTCTTT